This T cell receptor beta chain was observed in a study of cytomegalovirus exposure and HLA in healthy donors (dated by TCRdb to 2016 to 2017). About the study as a whole: In an earlier analysis of approximately 500 of the donors, less than 350 Gb of sequence data and just under 120 million unique TCR beta sequences from roughly 180 million T cells were reported. An early release covering more than 500 HLA-typed donors comprised about 300 gigabases of sequencing data and tens of millions of unique TCR sequences. The later analysis used no new phenotypic data to find candidate immune exposures, relying instead on TCR beta sequences and their occurrence across donors. The T cell repertoires of several hundred subjects were profiled by immunosequencing and related to cytomegalovirus serostatus. Both class I and class II loci were covered by HLA typing, at four-digit resolution. To predict cytomegalovirus infection status, the study combined high-throughput TCR immunosequencing, statistical association of individual TCRs with disease status, and machine learning. Of the 398 genotyped donors, 65% to 90% were placed in the genetic ancestry cluster associated with self-reported Caucasian donors. To study patterns of TCR occurrence, a later analysis re-analyzed previously published TCR beta repertoires from several hundred donors and added high-resolution HLA genotyping. Among 398 genotyped donors of the cohort, an average of roughly 230,000 unique TCR beta nucleotide sequences was sequenced per donor, of which roughly 17% were non-productive. All discovery cohort repertoires had been generated on a single sequencing platform. The study aimed to test whether cataloging public T cell receptors could reveal signatures of past pathogen exposure. Genome-wide SNP genotypes for about 65% of the 666 donors were used in a later genetic analysis, which treated that subset as a discovery cohort. An earlier analysis of approximately 640 of the donors applied high-throughput TCR beta sequencing to assess whether each TCR beta V gene segment acted as functional or pseudogenic. The number of typed donors differed by locus: about 620-630 for A, B, C, DRB1 and DQB1; 522 for DQA1; 600 to 610 for DPA1; and around 450 for DPB1. Besides the first cohort of about 730 subjects, a separate validation cohort made up of over 95 different subjects was used. Roughly five DR-DQ haplotypes were treated as single units for association and clustering because of strong linkage in the cohort. Donor age, sex, ethnicity and CMV serostatus were collected together with the repertoire data. What the research found in general, with its limitations: The authors suggested that the approach could potentially be generalized to other disease states and immunological phenotypes. A later analysis found that most CMV-associated TCR beta chains appeared HLA-restricted, with HLA associations seemingly driven largely by CMV exposure. The sequencing pipeline was judged likely to have produced a cluster of highly shared sequence variants as a technical artifact. When HLA alleles, especially DR and DQ, strongly co-occurred, attributing TCR associations to individual alleles was difficult. Specific HLA alleles were associated with 18,000 or so TCR beta sequences at a false discovery rate of 0.05 in a later analysis. Compared with equally common non-associated chains, HLA-associated TCR beta chains in a later analysis were more clonally expanded and had lower generation probabilities. In vitro tests confirmed that a few of the cytomegalovirus-associated TCR beta chains recognize cytomegalovirus antigens. According to a later analysis, parvovirus B19, influenza, CMV and Epstein-Barr virus appeared linked to several top co-occurrence clusters. A later genetic analysis associated a missense DCLRE1C variant with V-gene and J-gene trimming of TCR beta chains, and an independent cohort replicated the association. The classifier was reported to diagnose cytomegalovirus status with high specificity and sensitivity in both the original cohort and the validation cohort. A further reported finding was that TCR beta sequences accurately predicted the HLA-A and HLA-B alleles for most subjects in the first cohort. Linkage disequilibrium might explain the correlated functional status among segregating V segments, but an unknown experimental factor could not be excluded. For the cohort, immune exposure information was limited to CMV serostatus. The 87-base-pair reads could not distinguish some IMGT-functional V segments, including TRBV6-2 and TRBV6-3, so those segments were excluded. Only TCR beta chains were sequenced in this cohort, and the absence of alpha or paired-chain data limited detectable features. In a later analysis, the rate of TCR association differed among HLA loci, with DRB1 alleles having the most associated TCRs and HLA-C alleles having the fewest. An earlier analysis of 450 to 750 of the donors showed that most TCR beta V segments appeared in productive rearrangements either about 90% or about 30% of the time, which broadly matched IMGT annotations. Because counts were too low, about 18 rarely observed V segments, including chromosome 9 orphons, were left out of the earlier analysis of several hundred of the donors. While some public TCRs were present in many individuals, most TCR sequences turned up only very rarely across donors. Compared with the approximately 600-donor mean, donors in an Asian-associated ancestry cluster had fewer N-insertions in productive TCRs, according to a later genetic analysis. The presence/absence analyses assumed that sequencing depth was roughly uniform across donors, and that assumption may not be true. Because some donors lacked HLA typing at each locus, the association tests relied only on the typed subset. A total of 150 to 200 TCR beta chains were listed by the study as associated with cytomegalovirus.

The cohort was made up of 500 to 800 healthy bone marrow donors. Cohort members were all nominally healthy when sampled, although unrecorded immune exposures were likely present. The donor was CMV seronegative and belonged to the group of around 350 seronegative cohort members. Every donor gave a peripheral blood sample, and the peripheral blood mononuclear cells from that sample were used for TCR beta sequencing. Genomic DNA was extracted from the blood cell samples with the Qiagen DNeasy Blood Extraction Kit. A remark on this clone: Its binding antigen is unknown. Per-base quality was not reported, and no clone a single base away is much larger than it.

Library preparation employed the immunoSEQ multiplex PCR assay. For the multiplex PCR, a mixture combining 60 forward primers for TCR Vbeta segments and 13 reverse primers for TCR Jbeta segments was used. The CDR3 region of rearranged TCR beta genes was amplified from genomic DNA by a multiplex PCR assay. On the Illumina HiSeq System, the amplified TCR beta libraries were sequenced as 87-base-pair reads. The original methods were these. Across the 670 or so repertoires, a later analysis counted approximately 83 million unique TCR beta chains, roughly 11 million of which were shared by at least two donors. Raw reads were error-corrected and collapsed into unique sequences by a nearest-neighbor algorithm in which closely related sequences were merged to remove PCR and sequencing errors. Alignment of CDR3 sequences to IMGT reference sequences was used to assign V, D and J gene segments. For a sequence to be retained, at least a six-nucleotide match to both a V gene segment and a J gene segment was required. A rearrangement counted as productive if the CDR3 had no stop codons and remained in frame with V and J, and every other rearrangement counted as non-productive. Following IMGT convention, CDR3 was defined as the stretch from the second conserved V-encoded cysteine up to the conserved J-encoded phenylalanine. The earlier analysis of some 600 of the donors excluded sequences that lacked an unambiguous match to a single V gene segment. An earlier analysis of some 500 of the donors classified V segments as functional when productive rearrangements were above 56.7% and as segregating when the standard deviation between donors was above 5%. A statistical classification framework was developed to diagnose cytomegalovirus status using the catalog of TCR beta chain sequences. In a later analysis, TCR nucleotide sequences were compared against IMGT/GENE-DB human TR gene sequences so that V and J genes could be assigned. A later analysis assigned CDR3 sequences and most-parsimonious VDJ recombination scenarios with the TCRdist pipeline. In a later analysis, every TCR beta chain was defined by the combination of its CDR3 amino acid sequence and its V-gene family, and reads without a unique V-gene family were dropped. A later analysis removed 550 to 650 highly shared, low-generation-probability nucleotide sequences to deal with suspected cross-contamination and a sequencing artifact. A later analysis calculated a clonal expansion index for each public chain from normalized within-repertoire ranks of inferred template counts. In a later analysis, generation probabilities were computed using a VDJ recombination model fitted to out-of-frame rearrangements, and the results were checked against IGoR. A later analysis scored TCR-TCR, TCR-HLA and TCR-CMV co-occurrence with hypergeometric tests, applying a repertoire-size bias correction to TCR pairs. In a later analysis, false discovery rates were estimated by permuting HLA or CMV assignments 20 times. In a later analysis, co-occurring TCRs were grouped using DBSCAN, and TCRdist sequence similarity was added for clustering within HLA-allele-positive subsets. For co-occurrence clustering, repertoires with fewer than 30,000 or more than 120,000 public chains were excluded, along with roughly 5 repertoires with anomalous nucleotide sharing. The table comes from immuneACCESS by way of TCRdb, which keeps in-frame sequences with V and J called. Part of the clones is missing from these tables; in studies checked, under half for an unresolved V gene and the rest for unknown reasons. V and J calls and clone size are those listed in that table; D and trimming were worked out from the DNA. The sample table contains some 130,000 clones; only one count was recorded for approximately 80% of them. The ten largest clones add up to 2% of the sample.

Based on the germline V gene, the CDR1 and CDR2 sequences are MDHEN and SYDVKM. The cysteine opens and the phenylalanine closes a CDR3 of 15 amino acids. The kept DNA is CDR3 alone, 45 bases in frame from the first base. Between the V and J ends, shortened by 7 bases and 0 bases respectively, the junction contains 13 bases. The rearranged chain carries TRBV28 and TRBJ1-3, with TRBD1 tentatively as D gene (6 bases match). The sample taken for sequencing was PBMCs. The TCR sequence derives from a man aged 18 to 30 in good health and CMV-seronegative. CDR3 reads: CASNPTGISGNTIYF. In nucleotide form, the sequence is TGTGCCAGCAACCCTACAGGGATCTCTGGAAACACCATATATTTT.